Many counts were recorded for the clone carrying this T cell receptor (beta chain). These data originate in a study of low-dose radiotherapy and immunotherapy resistance in tumors. The CDR3 is 11 residues long. The germline gives CDR1 SQVTM, CDR2 ANQGSEA. The V gene lost 4 bases and the J gene lost 3 bases, with 7 bases spanning the gap. As to time point: after trial treatment. Treatment defined: LDRT plus nivolumab, ipilimumab, low-dose cyclophosphamide and aspirin (RACIN trial). Primers used for first-strand cDNA, a TRAV- and TRBV-specific set, covered both alpha and beta chains. Using a constant-region primer together with a V-primer adapter, TCRs were subjected to approximately 20 PCR cycles of amplification. From the reads, TCRdb called clonotypes with MiXCR, one entry per CDR3 protein. The sample holds around 80,000 distinct CDR3 sequences; about 17% are singletons and the top ten take less than 1.5%.

This chain uses TRBV29-1 with TRBJ2-7; D not certain. The sequence derives from a male donor with prostate cancer. The sample here was PBMCs, taken after low-dose radiotherapy plus immunotherapy. Here the CDR3 DNA reads TGCAGCGTTGGCCATTTCTACGAGCAGTACTTC. It codes for CSVGHFYEQYF.